This TCR beta chain was captured in a study (dated by TCRdb to about 2015). Broadly, across the study: The study set out to test whether tumor-infiltrating Tregs in breast cancer get recruited from blood Tregs or are instead converted in situ from other CD4+ T cell subsets.

The memory CD4+ T cell population was isolated based on a CD4+CD45RO+CD25- phenotype. Tregs, naive and memory CD4+ T cells from tumor, blood and ipsilateral draining lymph nodes of a handful of breast cancer patients underwent full-length TCR alpha and beta sequencing. Ficoll density gradient centrifugation was used to isolate mononuclear cells from lymph nodes or from about 50 ml of peripheral blood. FACS confirmed that the sorted cell populations were more than 90% pure. To note about this clonotype: The specificity of this receptor is unknown. No quality values exist for individual bases; no much larger clone is one base distant.

Overall study outcomes, separate from this receptor: Tumor memory CD4+ T cell TCR gene usage was found to cluster with blood and lymph node memory CD4+ cells and with lymph node naive CD4+ cells. The validation in the larger cohort was limited to a single TCR beta V-J rearrangement instead of whole repertoires. The greatest overlap of tumor-infiltrating Treg TCR alpha and beta sequences was with tumor naive CD4+ T cells, followed next by blood naive CD4+ T cells.

Amplification of full-length TCR variable regions was done by 5' RACE PCR using constant-region reverse primers, and this step was followed by semi-nested PCR with Nested Universal Primer A. The ReliaPrep RNA Cell Miniprep System was used to extract total RNA, which was then reverse transcribed into 5'RACE-ready cDNA with the SMARTer RACE 5'/3' Kit. Multiplex adaptors were used to barcode full-length TCR alpha and beta libraries, and the barcoded libraries were sequenced on an Illumina MiSeq. The authors processed their data as follows. For each of nine subset-tissue groups, sequencing data from the five patients were combined, and the groups were compared by unsupervised clustering of TCR gene usage. The Morisita-Horn index, with shared sequences weighted by their contribution to each repertoire, was used to calculate repertoire similarity. TCRdb cleaned the public reads at Q25 with fastp, built clones with MiXCR and kept in-frame beta chains. Here each entry gathers all rows of one CDR3 protein and keeps the most common genes and DNA. The V and J calls, along with clone size, are taken from TCRdb and not from the paper's own processing. The table for this sample lists 25,000 to 35,000 distinct CDR3 sequences; roughly 25% of them were counted only once. The ten largest make up 4.3% of the sample.

Sample: memory CD4+ T cells sorted from blood. In the paper's terms, the cell subset or site label means: memory CD4+ T cells, CD4+CD45RO+CD25-. This sequence originates from a female donor with breast cancer.

For the CDR3, the sequence is CASSYDGNSDTQYF. The bases read TGTGCCAGCAGTTATGACGGAAATTCAGATACGCAGTATTTT. The receptor chain draws on TRBV6-5 and TRBJ2-3; the D gene lacks a confident call. The CDR3 numbers 14 residues from cysteine through phenylalanine. Only the CDR3 region is kept as DNA, spanning 42 bases read in frame from base 1. Trimming at the junction amounts to 3 bases on V and 4 bases on J, and the germline ends lie 11 bases apart. Taken from the germline V gene, the CDR1 and CDR2 loops are MNHEY and SVGAGI.